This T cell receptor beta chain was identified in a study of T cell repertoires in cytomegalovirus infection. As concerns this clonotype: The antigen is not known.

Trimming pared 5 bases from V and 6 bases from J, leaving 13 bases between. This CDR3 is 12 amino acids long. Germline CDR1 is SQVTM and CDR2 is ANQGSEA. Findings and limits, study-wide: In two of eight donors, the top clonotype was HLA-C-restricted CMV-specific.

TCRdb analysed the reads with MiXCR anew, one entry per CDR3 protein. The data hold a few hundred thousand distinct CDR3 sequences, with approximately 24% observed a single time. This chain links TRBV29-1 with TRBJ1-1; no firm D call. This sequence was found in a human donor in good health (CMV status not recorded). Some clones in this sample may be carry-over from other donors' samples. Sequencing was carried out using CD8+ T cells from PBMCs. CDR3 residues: CSVKASGAEAFF. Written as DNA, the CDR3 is TGCAGCGTTAAGGCCAGCGGGGCTGAAGCTTTCTTT.